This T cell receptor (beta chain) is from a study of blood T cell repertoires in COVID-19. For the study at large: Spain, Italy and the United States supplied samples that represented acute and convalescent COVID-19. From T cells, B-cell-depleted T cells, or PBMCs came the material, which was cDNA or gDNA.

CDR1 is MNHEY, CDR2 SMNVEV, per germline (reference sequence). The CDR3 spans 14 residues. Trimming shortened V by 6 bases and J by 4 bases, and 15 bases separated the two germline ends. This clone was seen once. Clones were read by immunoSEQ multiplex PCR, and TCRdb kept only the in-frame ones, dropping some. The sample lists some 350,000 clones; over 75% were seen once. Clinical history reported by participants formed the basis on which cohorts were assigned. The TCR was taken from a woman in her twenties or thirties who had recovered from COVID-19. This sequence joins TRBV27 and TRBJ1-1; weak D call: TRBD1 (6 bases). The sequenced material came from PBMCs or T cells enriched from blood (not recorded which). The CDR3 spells CASSNHPRGTEAFF. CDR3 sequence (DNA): TGTGCCAGCAGCAACCATCCCAGGGGCACTGAAGCTTTCTTT.